The present T cell receptor (beta chain) was sequenced within a study of T cells in Graves' hyperthyroidism and ophthalmopathy. Clinical symptoms, serum thyroxine, TRAb, thyroid ultrasound and orbital computed tomography established diagnosis. The PBMCs had their origin in 10 ml of fresh peripheral blood. Amplification yielded TCR beta CDR3 regions, with RNA transcripts as the source. Primed by the HTBI set, a first-round RT-PCR was run on the TCR CDR3. TCRdb independently ran MiXCR on the multiplex PCR reads; one entry per CDR3 protein. The sample yields approximately 32,000 distinct CDR3 sequences, approximately 50% seen once. This CDR3 has 13 amino acids. V gave up 7 bases and J gave up 2 bases; unmatched junction bases: 0.

The chain is built from TRBV12-3 or TRBV12-4 and TRBJ2-1; 9 bases are a match to TRBD2. The TCR originated in a woman in her forties or fifties with Graves' hyperthyroidism that later progressed to Graves' ophthalmopathy. The sample taken for sequencing was blood. The CDR3 DNA follows: TGTGCCAGCACTAGCGGGGCCTACAATGAGCAGTTCTTC. It yields the protein CASTSGAYNEQFF.